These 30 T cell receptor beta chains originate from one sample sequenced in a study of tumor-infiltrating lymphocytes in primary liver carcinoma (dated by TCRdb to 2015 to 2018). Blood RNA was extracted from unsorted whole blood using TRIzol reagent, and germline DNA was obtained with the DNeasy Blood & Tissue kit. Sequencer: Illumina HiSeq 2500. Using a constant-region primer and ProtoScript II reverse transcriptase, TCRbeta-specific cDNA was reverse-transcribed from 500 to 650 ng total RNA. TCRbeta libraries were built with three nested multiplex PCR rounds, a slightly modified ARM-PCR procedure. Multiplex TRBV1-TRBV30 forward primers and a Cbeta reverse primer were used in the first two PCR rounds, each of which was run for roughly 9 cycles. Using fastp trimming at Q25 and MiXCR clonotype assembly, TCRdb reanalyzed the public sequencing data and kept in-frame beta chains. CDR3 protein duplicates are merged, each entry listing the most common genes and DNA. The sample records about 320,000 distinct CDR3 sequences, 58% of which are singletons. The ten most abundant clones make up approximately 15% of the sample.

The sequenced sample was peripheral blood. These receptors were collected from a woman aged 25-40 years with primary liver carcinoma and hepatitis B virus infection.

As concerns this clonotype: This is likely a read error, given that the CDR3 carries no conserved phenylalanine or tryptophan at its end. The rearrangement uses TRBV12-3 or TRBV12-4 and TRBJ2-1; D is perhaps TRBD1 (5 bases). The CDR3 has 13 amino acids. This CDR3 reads CTSSLGVENEQFL. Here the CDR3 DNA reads TGTACCAGCAGTTTAGGGGTGGAGAATGAGCAGTTCTTA.

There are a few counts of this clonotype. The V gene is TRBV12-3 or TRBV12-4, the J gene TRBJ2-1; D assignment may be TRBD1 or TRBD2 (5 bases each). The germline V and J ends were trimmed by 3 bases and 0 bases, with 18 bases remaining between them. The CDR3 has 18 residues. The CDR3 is CASSFRDGRFSSYNEQFF. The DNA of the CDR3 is TGTGCCAGCAGTTTTCGGGACGGGCGTTTTAGCTCCTACAATGAGCAGTTCTTC.

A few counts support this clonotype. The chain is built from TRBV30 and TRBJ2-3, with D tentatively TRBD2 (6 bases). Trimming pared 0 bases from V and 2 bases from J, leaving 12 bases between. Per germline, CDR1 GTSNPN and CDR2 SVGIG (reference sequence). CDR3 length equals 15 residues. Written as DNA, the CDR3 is TGTGCCTGGAGTGTCGGTAGCGGCAACACAGATACGCAGTATTTT. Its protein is CAWSVGSGNTDTQYF.

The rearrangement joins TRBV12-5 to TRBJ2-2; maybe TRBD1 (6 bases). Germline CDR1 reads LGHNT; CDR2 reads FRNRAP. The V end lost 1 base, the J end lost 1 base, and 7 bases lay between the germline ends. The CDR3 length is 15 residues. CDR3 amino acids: CASGLGQVNTGELFF. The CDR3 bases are TGTGCTAGTGGTTTGGGACAGGTGAACACCGGGGAGCTGTTTTTT.

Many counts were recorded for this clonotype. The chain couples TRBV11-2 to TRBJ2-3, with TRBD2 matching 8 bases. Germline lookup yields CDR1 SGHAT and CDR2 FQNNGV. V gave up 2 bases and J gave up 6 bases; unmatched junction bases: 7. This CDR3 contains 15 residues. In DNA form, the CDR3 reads TGTGCCAGCAGCTTAACCATAACTAGCGGTGATACGCAGTATTTT. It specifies CASSLTITSGDTQYF. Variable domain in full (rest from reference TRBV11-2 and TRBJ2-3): EAGVAQSPRYKIIEKRQSVAFWCNPISGHATLYWYQQILGQGPKLLIQFQNNGVVDDSQLPKDRFSAERLKGVDSTLKIQPAKLEDSAVYLCASSLTITSGDTQYFGPGTRLTVL.

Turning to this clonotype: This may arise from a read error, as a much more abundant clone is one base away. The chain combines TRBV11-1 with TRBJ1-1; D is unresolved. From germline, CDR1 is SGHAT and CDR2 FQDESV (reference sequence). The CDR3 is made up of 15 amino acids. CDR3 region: CAGSFPRVGNTEAFF. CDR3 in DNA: TGTGCCGGCAGCTTCCCGCGGGTGGGGAACACTGAAGCTTTCTTT. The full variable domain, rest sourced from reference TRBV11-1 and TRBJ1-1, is EAEVAQSPRYKITEKSQAVAFWCDPISGHATLYWYRQILGQGPELLVQFQDESVVDDSQLPKDRFSAERLKGVDSTLKIQPAELGDSAMYLCAGSFPRVGNTEAFFGQGTRLTVV.

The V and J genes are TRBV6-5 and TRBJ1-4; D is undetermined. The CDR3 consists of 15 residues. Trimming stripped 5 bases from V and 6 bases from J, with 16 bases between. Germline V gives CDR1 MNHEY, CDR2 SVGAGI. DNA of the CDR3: TGTGCCAGCAGTCGCAACCGAGGAGCATATGAAAAACTGTTTTTT. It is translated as CASSRNRGAYEKLFF.

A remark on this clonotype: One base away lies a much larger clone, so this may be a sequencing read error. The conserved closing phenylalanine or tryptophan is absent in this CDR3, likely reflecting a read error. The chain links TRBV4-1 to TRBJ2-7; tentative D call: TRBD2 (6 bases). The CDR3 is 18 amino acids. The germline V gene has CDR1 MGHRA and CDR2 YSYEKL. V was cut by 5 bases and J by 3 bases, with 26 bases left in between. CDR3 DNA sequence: TGCGCCAGCAGCGTAAGATCGCTAGCTGAGCGGAGGGGCTACGAGCAGTACCTC. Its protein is CASSVRSLAERRGYEQYL.

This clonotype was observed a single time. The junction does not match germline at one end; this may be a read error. In DNA form, the CDR3 reads TGTGCCAGCAGTCTGATCGGGACAGGACCCTATGAGCAGTACTTC. Its protein is CASSLIGTGPYEQYF. The chain is built from TRBV12-3 or TRBV12-4 and TRBJ2-7; the match to TRBD1 covers 8 bases. This CDR3 comprises 15 residues.

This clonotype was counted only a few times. Here the CDR3 reads CASSERTGRETQYF. As DNA, the CDR3 is TGTGCCAGCAGCGAACGGACAGGGCGGGAGACCCAGTACTTC. The V and J genes are TRBV6-2 or TRBV6-3 and TRBJ2-5, with TRBD1 matching over 8 bases. The CDR3 totals 14 residues. J gave up 5 bases and V 6 bases, and 8 bases lay outside the gene matches. Per germline, CDR1 MNHEY and CDR2 SVGEGT.

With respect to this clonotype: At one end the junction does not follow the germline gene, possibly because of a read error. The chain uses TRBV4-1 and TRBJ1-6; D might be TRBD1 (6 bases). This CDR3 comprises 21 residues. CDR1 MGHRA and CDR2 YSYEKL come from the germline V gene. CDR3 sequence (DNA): TGCACCAGCAGGCTATTTGACCTTCCTACCGGGACGGTAATTCAGGGGCTACCCCTCCACTTT. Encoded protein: CTSRLFDLPTGTVIQGLPLHF.

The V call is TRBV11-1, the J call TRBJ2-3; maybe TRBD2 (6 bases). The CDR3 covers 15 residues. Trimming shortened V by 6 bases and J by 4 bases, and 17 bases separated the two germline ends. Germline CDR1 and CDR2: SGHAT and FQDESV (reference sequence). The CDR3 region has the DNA TGTGCCAGCAGTCAGGCGGGAAGAGTGGCAGATACGCAGTATTTT. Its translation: CASSQAGRVADTQYF.

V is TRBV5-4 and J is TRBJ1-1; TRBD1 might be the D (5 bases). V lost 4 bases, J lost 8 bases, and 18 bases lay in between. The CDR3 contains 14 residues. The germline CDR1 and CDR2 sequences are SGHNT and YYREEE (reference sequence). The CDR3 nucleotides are TGTGCCAGCAGCATGCAGCGAGGGGATAGAGAAGCTTTCTTT. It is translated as CASSMQRGDREAFF.

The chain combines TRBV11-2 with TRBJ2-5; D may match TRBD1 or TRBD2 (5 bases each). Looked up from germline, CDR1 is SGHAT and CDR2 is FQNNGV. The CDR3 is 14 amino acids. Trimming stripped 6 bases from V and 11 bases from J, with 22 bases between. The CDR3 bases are TGTGCCAGCAGTTTGGGGACGGAACACAATGAACAGTACTTC. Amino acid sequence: CASSLGTEHNEQYF.

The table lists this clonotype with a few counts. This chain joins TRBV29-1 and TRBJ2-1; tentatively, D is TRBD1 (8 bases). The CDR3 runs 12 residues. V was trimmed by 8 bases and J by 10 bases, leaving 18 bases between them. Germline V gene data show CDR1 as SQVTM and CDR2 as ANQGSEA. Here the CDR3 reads CSLTGEGKEQFF. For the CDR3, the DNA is TGCAGCTTGACAGGGGAGGGAAAAGAGCAGTTCTTC.

The CDR3, as DNA: TGTGCCAGCAGTGACCCCCGGGACGGCTCCTACGAGCAGTACTTC. This codes for CASSDPRDGSYEQYF. The chain carries TRBV25-1 and TRBJ2-7; possibly TRBD1 or TRBD2 for D (5 bases each). CDR3 length: 15 amino acids. Trimming removed 3 bases at V and 0 bases at J, with 12 bases between. Germline V gene lookup returns CDR1 MGHDK and CDR2 SYGVNS.

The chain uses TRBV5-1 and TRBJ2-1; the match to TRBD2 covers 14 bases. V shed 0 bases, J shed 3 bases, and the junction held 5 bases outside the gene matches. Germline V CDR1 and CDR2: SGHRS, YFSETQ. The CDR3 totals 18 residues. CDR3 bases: TGCGCCAGCAGCTTGGGACTAGCGGGAGGGCGAGTCTACAATGAGCAGTTCTTC. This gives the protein CASSLGLAGGRVYNEQFF.

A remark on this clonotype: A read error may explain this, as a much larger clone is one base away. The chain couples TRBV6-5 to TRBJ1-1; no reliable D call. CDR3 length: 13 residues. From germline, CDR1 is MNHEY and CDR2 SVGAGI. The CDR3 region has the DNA TGTGCCAGCAACTACGACGGGAACACTGATGCTTTCTTT. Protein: CASNYDGNTDAFF.

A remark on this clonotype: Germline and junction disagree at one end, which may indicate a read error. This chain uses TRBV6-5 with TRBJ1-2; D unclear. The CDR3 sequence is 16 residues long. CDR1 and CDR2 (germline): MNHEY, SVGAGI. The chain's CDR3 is CASSYFQAGTICGYTF. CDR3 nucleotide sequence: TGTGCCAGCAGTTACTTTCAGGCCGGTACTATCTGTGGCTACACCTTT.

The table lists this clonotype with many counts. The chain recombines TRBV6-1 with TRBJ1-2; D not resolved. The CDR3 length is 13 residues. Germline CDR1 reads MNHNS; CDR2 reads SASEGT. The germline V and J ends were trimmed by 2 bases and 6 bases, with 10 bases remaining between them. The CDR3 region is CASSESQEHGYTF. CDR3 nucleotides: TGTGCCAGCAGTGAATCGCAGGAGCATGGCTACACCTTC.

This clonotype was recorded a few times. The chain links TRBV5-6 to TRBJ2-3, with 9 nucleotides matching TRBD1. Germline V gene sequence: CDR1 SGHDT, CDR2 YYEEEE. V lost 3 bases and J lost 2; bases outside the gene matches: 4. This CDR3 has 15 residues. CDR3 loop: CASSYRGRYTDTQYF. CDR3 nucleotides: TGTGCCAGCAGCTACAGGGGGCGTTACACAGATACGCAGTATTTT.

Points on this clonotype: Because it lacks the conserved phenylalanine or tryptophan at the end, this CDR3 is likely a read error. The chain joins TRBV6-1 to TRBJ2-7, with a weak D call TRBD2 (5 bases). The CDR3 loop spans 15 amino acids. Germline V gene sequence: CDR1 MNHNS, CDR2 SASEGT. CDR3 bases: TGTGCCATCAGTAGGGAACTACTAGGCGGGTATGAGCAGTACCTC. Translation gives CAISRELLGGYEQYL.

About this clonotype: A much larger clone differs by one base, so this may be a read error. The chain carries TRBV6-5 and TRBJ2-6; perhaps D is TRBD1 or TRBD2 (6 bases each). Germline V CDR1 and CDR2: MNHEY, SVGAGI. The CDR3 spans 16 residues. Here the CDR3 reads CASRYSGASGANVLTF. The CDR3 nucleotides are TGTGCCAGCAGATACTCGGGGGCCTCTGGGGCCAACGTCCTGACTTTC.

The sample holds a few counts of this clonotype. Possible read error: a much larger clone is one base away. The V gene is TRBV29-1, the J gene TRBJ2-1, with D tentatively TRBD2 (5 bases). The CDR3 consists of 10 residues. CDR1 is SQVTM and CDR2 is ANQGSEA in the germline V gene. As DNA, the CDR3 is TGCAGCGTCGGGGAAAATGGGCAGTTCTTC. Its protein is CSVGENGQFF.

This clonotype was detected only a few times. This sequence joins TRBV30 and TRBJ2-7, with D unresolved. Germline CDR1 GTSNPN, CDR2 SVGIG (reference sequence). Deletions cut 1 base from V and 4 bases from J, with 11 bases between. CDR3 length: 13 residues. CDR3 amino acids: CAWSAGGPYEQYF. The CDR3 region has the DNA TGTGCCTGGAGTGCAGGCGGTCCGTACGAGCAGTACTTC.

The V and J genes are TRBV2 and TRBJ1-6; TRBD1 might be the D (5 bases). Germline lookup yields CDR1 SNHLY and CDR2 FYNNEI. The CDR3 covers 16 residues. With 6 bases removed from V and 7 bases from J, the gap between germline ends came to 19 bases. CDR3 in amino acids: CASRGGFGGGNSPLHF. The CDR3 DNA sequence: TGTGCCAGCAGAGGTGGCTTCGGCGGGGGGAATTCACCCCTCCACTTT.

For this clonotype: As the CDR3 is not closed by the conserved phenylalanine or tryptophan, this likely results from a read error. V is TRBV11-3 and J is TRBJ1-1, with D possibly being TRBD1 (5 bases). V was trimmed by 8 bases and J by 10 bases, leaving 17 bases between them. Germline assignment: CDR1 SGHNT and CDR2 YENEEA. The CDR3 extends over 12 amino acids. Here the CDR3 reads CASASRGRIAFL. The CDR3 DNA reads TGTGCCAGCGCCTCTCGGGGCAGAATAGCTTTCCTT.

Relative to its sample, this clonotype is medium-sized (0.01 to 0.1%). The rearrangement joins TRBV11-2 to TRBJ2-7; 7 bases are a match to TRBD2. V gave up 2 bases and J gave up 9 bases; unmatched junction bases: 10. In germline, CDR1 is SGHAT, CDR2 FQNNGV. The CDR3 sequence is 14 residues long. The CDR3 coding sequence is TGTGCCAGCAGCTTATCGACTAGCAGGGCGGTGCAGTACTTC. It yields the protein CASSLSTSRAVQYF.

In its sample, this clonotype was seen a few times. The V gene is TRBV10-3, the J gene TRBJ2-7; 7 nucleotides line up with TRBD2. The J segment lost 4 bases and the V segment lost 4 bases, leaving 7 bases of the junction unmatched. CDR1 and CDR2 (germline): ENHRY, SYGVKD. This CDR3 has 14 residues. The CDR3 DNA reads TGTGCCATCAGTGGGGCGGGGAGGGGTTACGAGCAGTACTTC. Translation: CAISGAGRGYEQYF.

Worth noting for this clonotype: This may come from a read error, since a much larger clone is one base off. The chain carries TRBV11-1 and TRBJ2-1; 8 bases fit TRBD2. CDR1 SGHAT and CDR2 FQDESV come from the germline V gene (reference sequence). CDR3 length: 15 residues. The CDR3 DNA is TGTGCCAACAGCACCAGCGGGAGCGGGGCCAATGAGCAGTTCTTC. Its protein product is CANSTSGSGANEQFF.